This T cell receptor (beta chain) was obtained from a study of T cell repertoires in cytomegalovirus infection. Overall study: In public TCR beta signatures, there were indications of both CMV infection and matching HLA type. Findings and caveats of the study: The ex vivo response was dominated by HLA-C-restricted CMV-specific TCR beta clonotypes. Totalled public TCR beta family frequency picked out people who carried CMV plus the relevant HLA.

Via MiXCR, TCRdb re-called the reads, giving one row per CDR3 protein. The sample lists about 230,000 distinct CDR3 sequences, roughly 22% seen once, with 15% to 20% in the top ten. Germline V gene sequence: CDR1 SGHRS, CDR2 YFSETQ. Trimming left V 0 bases short and J 3 bases short, with 15 bases between. The CDR3 is made up of 16 amino acids. A few counts support this clonotype. Antigen: not known. The TCR sequence derives from a human donor in good health (CMV status not recorded). Some clones in this sample may be carry-over from other donors' samples. V gene TRBV5-1 combines with J gene TRBJ1-1; the D is unclear. The sequenced sample consisted of CD8+ T cells from PBMCs. CDR3 sequence reads: CASSLEPQRSDTEAFF. The DNA for the CDR3 is TGCGCCAGCAGCTTGGAACCCCAACGGTCTGACACTGAAGCTTTCTTT. The full variable domain, rest sourced from reference TRBV5-1 and TRBJ1-1, is KAGVTQTPRYLIKTRGQQVTLSCSPISGHRSVSWYQQTPGQGLQFLFEYFSETQRNKGNFPGRFSGRQFSNSRSEMNVSTLELGDSALYLCASSLEPQRSDTEAFFGQGTRLTVV.